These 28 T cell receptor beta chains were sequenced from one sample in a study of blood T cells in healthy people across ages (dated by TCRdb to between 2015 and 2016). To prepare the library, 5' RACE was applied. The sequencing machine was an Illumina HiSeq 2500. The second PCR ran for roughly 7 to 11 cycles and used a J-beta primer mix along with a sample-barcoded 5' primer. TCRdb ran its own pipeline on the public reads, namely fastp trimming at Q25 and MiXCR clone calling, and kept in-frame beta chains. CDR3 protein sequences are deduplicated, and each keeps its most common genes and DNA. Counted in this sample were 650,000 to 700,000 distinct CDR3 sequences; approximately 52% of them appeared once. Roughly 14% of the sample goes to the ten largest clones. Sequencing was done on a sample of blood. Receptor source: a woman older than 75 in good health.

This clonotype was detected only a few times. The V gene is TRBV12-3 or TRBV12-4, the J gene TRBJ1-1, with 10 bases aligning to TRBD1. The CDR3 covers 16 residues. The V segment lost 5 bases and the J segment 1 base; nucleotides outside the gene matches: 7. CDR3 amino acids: CASSGARDRGNTEAFF. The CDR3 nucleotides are TGTGCCAGCAGTGGGGCCCGGGACAGGGGGAACACTGAAGCTTTCTTT.

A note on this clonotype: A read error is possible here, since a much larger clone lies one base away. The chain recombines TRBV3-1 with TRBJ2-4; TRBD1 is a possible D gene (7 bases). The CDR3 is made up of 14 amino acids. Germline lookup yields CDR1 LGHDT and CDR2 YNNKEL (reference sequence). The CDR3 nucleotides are TGTGCCAGCAGCCTCCAGACAGGGCGGGACATTCAGCACTTC. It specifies CASSLQTGRDIQHF.

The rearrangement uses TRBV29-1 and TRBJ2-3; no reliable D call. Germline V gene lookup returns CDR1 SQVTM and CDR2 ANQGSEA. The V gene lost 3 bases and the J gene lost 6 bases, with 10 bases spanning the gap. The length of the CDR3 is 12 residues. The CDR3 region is CSVDASSDTQYF. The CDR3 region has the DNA TGCAGCGTTGATGCCAGCTCGGATACGCAGTATTTT.

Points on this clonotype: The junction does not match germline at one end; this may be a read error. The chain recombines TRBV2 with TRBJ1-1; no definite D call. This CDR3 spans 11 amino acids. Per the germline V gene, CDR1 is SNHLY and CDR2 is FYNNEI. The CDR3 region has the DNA TGTGCCAGCAGGGAGAACACTGTAGCTTTCTTT. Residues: CASRENTVAFF.

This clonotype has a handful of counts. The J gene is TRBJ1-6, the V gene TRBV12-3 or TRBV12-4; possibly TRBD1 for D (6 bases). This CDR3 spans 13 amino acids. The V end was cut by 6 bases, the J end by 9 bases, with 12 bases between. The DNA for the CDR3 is TGTGCCAGCAGACCTGGACAGTTTTCACCCCTCCACTTT. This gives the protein CASRPGQFSPLHF.

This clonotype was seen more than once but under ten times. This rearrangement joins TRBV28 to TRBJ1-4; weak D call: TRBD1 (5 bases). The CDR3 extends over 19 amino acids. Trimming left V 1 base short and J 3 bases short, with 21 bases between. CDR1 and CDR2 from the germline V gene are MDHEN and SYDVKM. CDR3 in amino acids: CASSLSPSEPRAANEKLFF. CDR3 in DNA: TGTGCCAGCAGTTTATCCCCGAGCGAGCCCAGGGCGGCTAATGAAAAACTGTTTTTT. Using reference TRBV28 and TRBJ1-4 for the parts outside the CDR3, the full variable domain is DVKVTQSSRYLVKRTGEKVFLECVQDMDHENMFWYRQDPGLGLRLIYFSYDVKMKEKGDIPEGYSVSREKKERFSLILESASTNQTSMYLCASSLSPSEPRAANEKLFFGSGTQLSVL.

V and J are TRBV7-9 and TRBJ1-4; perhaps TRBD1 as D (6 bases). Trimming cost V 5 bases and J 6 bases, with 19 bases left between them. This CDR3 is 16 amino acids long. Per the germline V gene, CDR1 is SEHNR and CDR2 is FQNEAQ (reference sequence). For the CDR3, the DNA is TGTGCCAGCAGCCCAATCAGGGGAGGTGTGGATGAAAAACTGTTTTTT. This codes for CASSPIRGGVDEKLFF.

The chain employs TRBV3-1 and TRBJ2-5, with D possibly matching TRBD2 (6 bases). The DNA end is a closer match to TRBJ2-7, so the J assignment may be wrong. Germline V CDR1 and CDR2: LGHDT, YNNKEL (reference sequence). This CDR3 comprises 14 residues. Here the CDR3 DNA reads TGTGCCAGCAGTCTCGTGACTCGAGCGGGCGAGCAGTACTTC. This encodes CASSLVTRAGEQYF.

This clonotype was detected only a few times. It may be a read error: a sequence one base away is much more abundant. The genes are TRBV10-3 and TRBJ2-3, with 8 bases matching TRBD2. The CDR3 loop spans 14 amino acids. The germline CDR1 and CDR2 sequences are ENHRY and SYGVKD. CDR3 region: CTIRGLDYTDTQYF. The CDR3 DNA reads TGTACCATCAGGGGACTAGACTACACAGATACGCAGTATTTT.

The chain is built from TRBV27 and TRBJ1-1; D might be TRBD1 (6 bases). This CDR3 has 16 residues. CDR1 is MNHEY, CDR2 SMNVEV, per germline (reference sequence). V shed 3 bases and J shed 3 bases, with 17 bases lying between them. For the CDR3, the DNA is TGTGCCAGCAGTTTGACGGGGGCGCGTGTAGACACTGAAGCTTTCTTT. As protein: CASSLTGARVDTEAFF.

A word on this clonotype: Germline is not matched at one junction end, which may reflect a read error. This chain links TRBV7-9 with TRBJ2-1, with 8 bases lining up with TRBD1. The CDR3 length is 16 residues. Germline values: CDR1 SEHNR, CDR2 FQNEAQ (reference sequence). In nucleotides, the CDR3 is TGTTCCAGCAGCCCTCGACAGGGGCCCATGTTTAATGAGCAGTTCTTC. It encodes CSSSPRQGPMFNEQFF. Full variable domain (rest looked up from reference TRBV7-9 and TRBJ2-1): DTGVSQNPRHKITKRGQNVTFRCDPISEHNRLYWYRQTLGQGPEFLTYFQNEAQLEKSRLLSDRFSAERPKGSFSTLEIQRTEQGDSAMYLCSSSPRQGPMFNEQFFGPGTRLTVL.

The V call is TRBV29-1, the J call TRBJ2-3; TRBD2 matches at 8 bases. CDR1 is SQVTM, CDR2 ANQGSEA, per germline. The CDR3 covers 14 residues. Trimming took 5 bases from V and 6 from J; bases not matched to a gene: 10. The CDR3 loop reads CSVSGLGPRDTQYF. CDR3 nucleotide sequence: TGCAGCGTTTCGGGACTAGGGCCCAGGGATACGCAGTATTTT.

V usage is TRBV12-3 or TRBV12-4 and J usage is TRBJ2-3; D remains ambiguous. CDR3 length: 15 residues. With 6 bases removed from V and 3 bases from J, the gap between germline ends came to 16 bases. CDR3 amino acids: CASSLTKVTTDTQYF. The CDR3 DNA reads TGTGCCAGCAGCCTCACTAAGGTGACTACAGATACGCAGTATTTT.

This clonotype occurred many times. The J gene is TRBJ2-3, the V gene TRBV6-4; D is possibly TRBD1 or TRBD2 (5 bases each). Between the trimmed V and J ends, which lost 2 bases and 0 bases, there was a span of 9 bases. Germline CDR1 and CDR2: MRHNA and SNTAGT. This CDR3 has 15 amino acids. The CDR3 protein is CASSDRGASTDTQYF. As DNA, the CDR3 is TGTGCCAGCAGTGACAGGGGAGCTAGCACAGATACGCAGTATTTT.

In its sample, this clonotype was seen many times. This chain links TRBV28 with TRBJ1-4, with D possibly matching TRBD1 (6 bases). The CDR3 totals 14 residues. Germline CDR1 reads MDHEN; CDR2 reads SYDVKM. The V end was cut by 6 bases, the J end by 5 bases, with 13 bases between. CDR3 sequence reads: CASSLDRYNEKLFF. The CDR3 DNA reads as TGTGCCAGCAGCCTCGACAGGTACAATGAAAAACTGTTTTTT.

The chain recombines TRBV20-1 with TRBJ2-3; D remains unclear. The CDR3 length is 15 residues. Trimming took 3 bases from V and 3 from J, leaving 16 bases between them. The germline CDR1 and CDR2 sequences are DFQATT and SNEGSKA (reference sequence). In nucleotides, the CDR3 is TGCAGTGCTAGCTCTCATGGCCATGGGACAGATACGCAGTATTTT. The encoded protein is CSASSHGHGTDTQYF.

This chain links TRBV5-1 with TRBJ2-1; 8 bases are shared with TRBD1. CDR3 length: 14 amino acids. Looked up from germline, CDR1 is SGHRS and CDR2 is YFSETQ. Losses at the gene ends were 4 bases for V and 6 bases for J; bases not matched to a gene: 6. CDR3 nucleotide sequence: TGCGCCAGCAGCCTCGGACAGGGTGCCAATGAGCAGTTCTTC. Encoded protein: CASSLGQGANEQFF. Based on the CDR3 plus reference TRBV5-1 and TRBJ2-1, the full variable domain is KAGVTQTPRYLIKTRGQQVTLSCSPISGHRSVSWYQQTPGQGLQFLFEYFSETQRNKGNFPGRFSGRQFSNSRSEMNVSTLELGDSALYLCASSLGQGANEQFFGPGTRLTVL.

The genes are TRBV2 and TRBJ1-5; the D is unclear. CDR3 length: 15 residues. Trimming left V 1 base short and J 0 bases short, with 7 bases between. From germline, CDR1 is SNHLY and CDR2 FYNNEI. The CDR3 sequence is CASSEDSYSNQPQHF. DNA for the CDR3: TGTGCCAGCAGTGAAGACAGCTATAGCAATCAGCCCCAGCATTTT.

CDR3 DNA sequence: TGTGCCAGCAGCTTATGGACAGGGAACTACGAGCAGTACTTC. It is translated as CASSLWTGNYEQYF. The chain combines TRBV11-2 with TRBJ2-7, with TRBD1 matching 8 bases. V lost 2 bases to trimming and J lost 3 bases; unmatched junction nucleotides: 3. CDR3 length: 14 residues. Germline assignment: CDR1 SGHAT and CDR2 FQNNGV.

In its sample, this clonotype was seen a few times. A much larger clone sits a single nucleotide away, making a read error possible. The CDR3 nucleotides read TGTGCCAGCAGTCCAACTAGCTCCTACAATGAGCAGTTCTTC. Encoded protein: CASSPTSSYNEQFF. The chain links TRBV12-3 or TRBV12-4 to TRBJ2-1; perhaps TRBD2 as D (5 bases). The V end was cut by 5 bases, the J end by 0 bases, with 8 bases between. The CDR3 runs to 14 residues.

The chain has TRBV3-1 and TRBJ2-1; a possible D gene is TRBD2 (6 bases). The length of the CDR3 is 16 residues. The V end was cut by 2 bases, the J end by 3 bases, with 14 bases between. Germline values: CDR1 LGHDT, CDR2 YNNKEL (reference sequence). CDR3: CASSQLREFYYNEQFF. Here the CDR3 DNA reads TGTGCCAGCAGCCAACTCCGGGAGTTTTACTACAATGAGCAGTTCTTC.

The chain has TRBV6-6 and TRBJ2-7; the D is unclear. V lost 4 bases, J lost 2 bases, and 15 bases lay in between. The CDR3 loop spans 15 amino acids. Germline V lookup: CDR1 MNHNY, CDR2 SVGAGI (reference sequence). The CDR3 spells CASSSRTKTPYEQYF. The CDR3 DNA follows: TGTGCCAGCAGTTCCCGCACCAAAACTCCCTACGAGCAGTACTTC.

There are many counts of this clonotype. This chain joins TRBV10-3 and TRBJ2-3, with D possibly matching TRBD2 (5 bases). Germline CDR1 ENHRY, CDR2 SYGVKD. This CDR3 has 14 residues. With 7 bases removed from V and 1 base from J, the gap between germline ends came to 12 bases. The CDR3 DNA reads TGTGCCATCAATATGGAGGTGGGCACAGATACGCAGTATTTT. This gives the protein CAINMEVGTDTQYF.

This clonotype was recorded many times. Here the CDR3 DNA reads TGTGCCACCAGTGATTCCGGGACAGGTCGCACAGATACGCAGTATTTT. It encodes CATSDSGTGRTDTQYF. V usage is TRBV24-1 and J usage is TRBJ2-3, with TRBD1 matching over 8 bases. The CDR3 consists of 16 residues. Trimming took 2 bases from V and 1 from J; bases not matched to a gene: 4. From germline, CDR1 is KGHDR and CDR2 SFDVKD.

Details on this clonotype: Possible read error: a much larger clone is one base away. CDR3 nucleotides: TGTGCCAGCAGTTCGGCAGGGGACACCTACGAGCAGTACTTC. It yields the protein CASSSAGDTYEQYF. This chain joins TRBV12-3 or TRBV12-4 and TRBJ2-7; tentative D call: TRBD1 (6 bases). There are 14 residues in the CDR3. The V gene lost 4 bases and the J gene lost 2 bases, with 12 bases spanning the gap.

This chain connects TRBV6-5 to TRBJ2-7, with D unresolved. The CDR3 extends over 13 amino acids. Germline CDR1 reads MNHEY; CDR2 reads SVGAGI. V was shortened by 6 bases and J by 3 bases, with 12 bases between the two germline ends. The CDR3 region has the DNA TGTGCCAGCAGCCCGATGGCGGACTACGAGCAGTACTTC. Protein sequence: CASSPMADYEQYF.

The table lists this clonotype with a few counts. The CDR3 DNA sequence: TGTGCCAGCAGTGAAGTGACAAATTCACCCCTCCACTTT. Translation: CASSEVTNSPLHF. The chain couples TRBV6-1 to TRBJ1-6; unclear D gene. V was pared by 1 base and J by 7 bases, with 5 bases between. Looked up from germline, CDR1 is MNHNS and CDR2 is SASEGT. This CDR3 contains 13 residues.

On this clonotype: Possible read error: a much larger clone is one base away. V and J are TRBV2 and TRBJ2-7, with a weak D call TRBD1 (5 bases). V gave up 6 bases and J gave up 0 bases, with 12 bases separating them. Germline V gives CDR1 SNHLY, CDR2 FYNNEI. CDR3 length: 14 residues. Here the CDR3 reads CASRDTGSSYEQYF. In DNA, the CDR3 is TGTGCCAGCAGGGACACAGGCAGCTCCTACGAGCAGTACTTC.